The rows below give T cell receptor beta chains drawn from one sample of a study of T-cell memory formation after mild COVID-19. TCRdb reanalysed the 5' RACE reads using MiXCR and keeps one entry per CDR3 protein. This table holds some 86,000 distinct CDR3 sequences, roughly 25% found once. Input material: PBMCs or a T cell subset sorted from them (not recorded which). These receptors all stem from a young man who had mild COVID-19 (a few samples of this study predate the infection). Cell type and time point are not known. CDR3s leave out the opening cysteine and the closing phenylalanine or tryptophan.

TRBV4-1,TRBJ2-7,ASSQGQRTGEQY
TRBV9,TRBJ2-3,ASSVVGGNTDTQY
TRBV20-1,TRBJ1-6,SAYSQGAGSPLH
TRBV7-6,TRBJ2-1,ASSFSGYNEQF
TRBV28,TRBJ1-6,ASSFRGNNSPLH
TRBV29-1,TRBJ1-1,SVDQTGLNTEAF
TRBV29-1,TRBJ2-3,SVSLRGYGTDTQY
TRBV4-1,TRBJ2-7,ASSQRQGFPYEQY
TRBV11-1,TRBJ2-3,ASTPVGGAGAPFY
TRBV12-3/TRBV12-4,TRBJ1-5,ASTSTGNQPQH
TRBV18,TRBJ2-1,ASSYGQYSYNEQF
TRBV29-1,TRBJ2-4,SVEEGNKNIQY
TRBV5-1,TRBJ2-1,ASSLVIGPNNEQF
TRBV4-1,TRBJ1-1,ASSQESRFPGQGALLSGTEAF
TRBV4-3,TRBJ2-1,ASSLSRLAGEQF
TRBV6-5,TRBJ1-5,ASSYRGGQPQH
TRBV4-1,TRBJ1-5,ASSPRGYSNQPQH
TRBV21-1,TRBJ1-6,ARLNRDSTDSYNSPLH
TRBV5-1,TRBJ2-1,ASSLVSDNEQF
TRBV4-3,TRBJ2-7,ASSQDGRSSYEQY
TRBV4-1,TRBJ1-2,ASSQDRGALYGYT
TRBV29-1,TRBJ1-1,SVASLTNTEAF
TRBV5-4,TRBJ2-1,ASSLVGGTRF
TRBV4-1,TRBJ1-5,ASSQTATGYNQPQH
TRBV5-4,TRBJ2-5,ASSLTEQETQY
TRBV7-9,TRBJ2-5,ASSPPLSYQETQY
TRBV11-1,TRBJ2-5,ASPIWGETQY
TRBV7-3,TRBJ2-3,ASSLDASDTQY
TRBV5-1,TRBJ2-5,ASSPAVGAETQY
TRBV7-3,TRBJ2-3,ASSLFGGGAKDTQY
TRBV7-3,TRBJ1-2,ASSSGQADGYT
TRBV20-1,TRBJ2-1,SASGVGLAYNEQF
TRBV12-5,TRBJ2-1,ASGLVAGAKNEQF